This TCR beta chain is drawn from a study of PD-L1 blockade in urothelial cancer. Study-wide context: Analysis of blood occurred 3 weeks (second dose) and 6 weeks after treatment start.

Germline V gene lookup returns CDR1 LNHDA and CDR2 SQIVND (reference sequence). J lost 2 bases, V lost 1 base, and 2 bases had no gene match. The CDR3 has 15 residues. TCRdb's table, derived via immunoSEQ multiplex PCR, lists solely in-frame clones and lacks some. The table includes around 80,000 clones, under 95% detected once. Time point reported: peripheral blood 6 weeks after treatment start. The receptor was derived from an elderly woman with urothelial cancer. The rearrangement uses TRBV19 and TRBJ2-7; 10 bases line up with TRBD1. The sequencing used PBMCs, collected around atezolizumab (anti-PD-L1) treatment. DNA for the CDR3: TGTGCCAGTAGTATAGGAGGGACAGGGGCCTACGAGCAGTACTTC. This sequence encodes CASSIGGTGAYEQYF.